This TCR beta chain was retrieved from a study of shared clonotypes between healthy human individuals. Study conclusions and caveats: Clonotype sharing among donors, it was expected, would be affected by sequencing depth. Compared with clonotypes that all four donors shared, non-shared clonotypes had lower generation probabilities.

Clones were read by immunoSEQ multiplex PCR, and TCRdb kept only the in-frame ones, dropping some. The repertoire holds 2 million to 2.5 million clones, with roughly 95% as singletons. To note about this clone: Antigen specificity is unknown.

The CDR3 spans 14 residues. CDR1 and CDR2 from the germline V gene are WNHNN and SYGVQD (reference sequence). With 0 bases removed from V and 8 bases from J, the gap between germline ends came to 12 bases. Terminally differentiated effector memory CD45RA+ cells were excluded by CCR7 positive selection of CD45RO-negative cells. This chain uses TRBV10-1 with TRBJ2-3, with TRBD2 as a possible D gene (5 bases). This clonotype was sampled from a man younger than 30 in good health. The sequenced material came from naive CD8+ T cells sorted from blood. The DNA for the CDR3 is TGCGCCAGCAGTGAGTCGACTATCTTCCCTACGCAGTATTTT. Amino acid sequence: CASSESTIFPTQYF.